The 32 T cell receptor beta chains presented below share a single source sample, sequenced in a study of cytomegalovirus exposure and HLA in healthy donors. Sequencing was performed with immunoSEQ multiplex PCR; in TCRdb, only in-frame clones are kept and a portion is missing. The data show under 140,000 clones, with 70% to 90% seen just once and roughly 1.4% held by the top ten. The sequenced sample consisted of PBMCs. The receptors shown here come from a woman aged 25 to 39 in good health and CMV-seropositive.

The gene calls are TRBV5-1 and TRBJ1-4, with TRBD1 as a possible D gene (5 bases). Germline CDR1 and CDR2: SGHRS and YFSETQ. The V end lost 2 bases, the J end lost 5 bases, and 10 bases lay between the germline ends. This CDR3 is built from 14 residues. CDR3 protein: CASSLDSRNEKLFF. CDR3 nucleotides: TGCGCCAGCAGCTTAGACAGTCGAAATGAAAAACTGTTTTTT.

The chain joins TRBV5-1 to TRBJ2-7, with TRBD1 matching over 8 bases. This CDR3 spans 13 amino acids. Trimming took 6 bases from V and 6 from J; bases not matched to a gene: 8. Germline assignment: CDR1 SGHRS and CDR2 YFSETQ. The CDR3: CASTLTGGGEQYF. In DNA form, the CDR3 reads TGCGCCAGCACCCTTACAGGGGGTGGCGAGCAGTACTTC.

V and J are TRBV4-1 and TRBJ1-2; D possibly corresponds to TRBD1 (5 bases). The CDR3 totals 19 residues. Germline V gene sequence: CDR1 MGHRA, CDR2 YSYEKL. V was pared by 0 bases and J by 1 base, with 21 bases between. The CDR3, as DNA: TGCGCCAGCAGCCAAGAGGCCCTCCGGAACAGGAGGGGTAACTATGGCTACACCTTC. Translated: CASSQEALRNRRGNYGYTF.

Only a few counts were recorded for this clone. The CDR3 sequence: CASSAGTGNEKLFF. CDR3 DNA sequence: TGTGCCAGCAGCGCCGGGACAGGGAATGAAAAACTGTTTTTT. This chain uses TRBV11-2 with TRBJ1-4; 9 bases are a match to TRBD1. Germline V CDR1 and CDR2: SGHAT, FQNNGV. The ends lost 5 bases at V and 5 bases at J; junction bases unmatched: 3. This CDR3 is 14 amino acids long.

The genes are TRBV6-1 and TRBJ1-2, with 7 bases fitting TRBD1. V shed 2 bases and J 4 bases; nucleotides not matched to a gene: 4. Germline-derived CDR1 and CDR2 are MNHNS and SASEGT. This CDR3 comprises 14 residues. The CDR3 sequence: CASSERQGSYGYTF. CDR3 DNA: TGTGCCAGCAGTGAACGACAGGGAAGCTATGGCTACACCTTC.

The chain recombines TRBV6-6 with TRBJ1-5; D not resolved. The CDR3 runs to 14 residues. The germline V gene has CDR1 MNHNY and CDR2 SVGAGI (reference sequence). Deletions cut 0 bases from V and 5 bases from J, with 8 bases between. As DNA, the CDR3 is TGTGCCAGCAGTTACTCCGGAGCAGATCAGCCCCAGCATTTT. Translating gives CASSYSGADQPQHF.

This rearrangement joins TRBV7-9 to TRBJ1-1; D is undetermined. Trimming cost V 7 bases and J 1 base, with 13 bases left between them. In germline, CDR1 is SEHNR, CDR2 FQNEAQ (reference sequence). CDR3 size: 14 residues. The CDR3 spells CASTTVGGNTEAFF. The CDR3 region has the DNA TGTGCCAGCACCACTGTGGGAGGGAACACTGAAGCTTTCTTT.

The V gene is TRBV2, the J gene TRBJ2-3, with a tentative D call TRBD2 (5 bases). The length of the CDR3 is 12 residues. Germline values: CDR1 SNHLY, CDR2 FYNNEI. Trimming removed 7 bases at V and 3 bases at J, with 8 bases between. The CDR3 spells CASNLATDTQYF. CDR3 bases: TGTGCCAGCAATCTAGCAACAGATACGCAGTATTTT.

The genes are TRBV11-2 and TRBJ2-7; 12 bases align to TRBD2. The J segment lost 5 bases and the V segment lost 9 bases, leaving 11 bases of the junction unmatched. The CDR3 length is 15 residues. CDR1 is SGHAT and CDR2 is FQNNGV in the germline V gene. This CDR3 reads CASRSLAGGPDEQYF. The CDR3 DNA is TGTGCCAGTCGCTCTCTAGCGGGAGGGCCTGACGAGCAGTACTTC.

This clone occurred once. This sequence joins TRBV2 and TRBJ2-1, with 7 bases aligning to TRBD2. The CDR3 runs 12 residues. Trimming removed 5 bases from V and 10 bases from J; junction bases left unmatched: 5. The germline V gene has CDR1 SNHLY and CDR2 FYNNEI. CDR3 coding DNA: TGTGCCAGCAGTTGGGGGGACTACGAGCAGTTCTTC. Residues: CASSWGDYEQFF.

This chain uses TRBV19 with TRBJ1-5; 9 bases fit TRBD1. The CDR3 consists of 15 residues. Germline assignment: CDR1 LNHDA and CDR2 SQIVND (reference sequence). V shed 3 bases and J 5 bases; nucleotides not matched to a gene: 5. CDR3 DNA sequence: TGTGCCAGTAGTATGGGACAGGGAAGACATCAGCCCCAGCATTTT. Translated, it gives CASSMGQGRHQPQHF.

The rearrangement links TRBV28 to TRBJ2-3; a weak D match, TRBD2 (5 bases). Trimming removed 5 bases from V and 3 bases from J, with 12 bases in between. The CDR3 is 14 amino acids. Per the germline V gene, CDR1 is MDHEN and CDR2 is SYDVKM. The CDR3 nucleotides read TGTGCCAGCAGTCCGTTACAGCGGACAGATACGCAGTATTTT. It specifies CASSPLQRTDTQYF.

The chain has TRBV5-1 and TRBJ2-1; 11 positions match TRBD2. V lost 3 bases and J lost 1; bases outside the gene matches: 6. Germline CDR1 SGHRS, CDR2 YFSETQ. The CDR3 totals 17 residues. In nucleotides, the CDR3 is TGCGCCAGCAGCTCAGGGACTAGCGGTTTATCCTACAATGAGCAGTTCTTC. It is translated as CASSSGTSGLSYNEQFF. Supplemented by reference TRBV5-1 and TRBJ2-1, the full variable domain reads KAGVTQTPRYLIKTRGQQVTLSCSPISGHRSVSWYQQTPGQGLQFLFEYFSETQRNKGNFPGRFSGRQFSNSRSEMNVSTLELGDSALYLCASSSGTSGLSYNEQFFGPGTRLTVL.

The chain is built from TRBV9 and TRBJ1-1; D is possibly TRBD1 (5 bases). This CDR3 has 14 amino acids. V was pared by 3 bases and J by 4 bases, with 13 bases between. Germline V gene sequence: CDR1 SGDLS, CDR2 YYNGEE. CDR3 nucleotide sequence: TGTGCCAGCAGCGCAGCAGGGTCAGCCACTGAAGCTTTCTTT. Translation: CASSAAGSATEAFF.

The V gene is TRBV6-1, the J gene TRBJ1-4, with TRBD1 matching 10 bases. Germline V gene sequence: CDR1 MNHNS, CDR2 SASEGT. The V segment lost 6 bases and the J segment 8 bases; nucleotides outside the gene matches: 3. CDR3 length: 13 amino acids. CDR3 nucleotide sequence: TGTGCCAGCAGAAGGACAGGGGGGGAAAAACTGTTTTTT. This gives the protein CASRRTGGEKLFF.

This clone was seen a handful of times. The chain carries TRBV5-1 and TRBJ1-5; D may be TRBD1 (6 bases). The germline V and J ends were trimmed by 0 bases and 3 bases, with 10 bases remaining between them. The CDR3 has 15 residues. CDR1 is SGHRS and CDR2 is YFSETQ in the germline V gene. CDR3 sequence (DNA): TGCGCCAGCAGCTTGGAGGGGGAAGACAATCAGCCCCAGCATTTT. Its protein product is CASSLEGEDNQPQHF.

The V and J genes are TRBV11-2 and TRBJ2-1; tentative D call: TRBD2 (5 bases). This CDR3 has 19 amino acids. Trimming took 5 bases from V and 0 from J, leaving 23 bases between them. Germline CDR1 and CDR2: SGHAT and FQNNGV. The CDR3 nucleotides read TGTGCCAGCAGCACCATCCGTTCCGGAGCGGTTAGCTCCTACAATGAGCAGTTCTTC. Residues: CASSTIRSGAVSSYNEQFF.

This clone was recorded once. The chain employs TRBV14 and TRBJ1-6; D unresolved. V was pared by 5 bases and J by 11 bases, with 16 bases between. Germline V CDR1 and CDR2: SGHDN, FVKESK. The CDR3 sequence is 14 residues long. The CDR3 here is CASSANGWNTPLHF. In DNA form, the CDR3 reads TGTGCCAGCAGCGCGAACGGGTGGAACACACCCCTCCACTTT.

The CDR3, as DNA: TGTGCCAGCAGTTTATCATCCAGCTCCTACGAGCAGTACTTC. It specifies CASSLSSSSYEQYF. V and J are TRBV27 and TRBJ2-7; D is unresolved. The germline gives CDR1 MNHEY, CDR2 SMNVEV (reference sequence). Trimming removed 0 bases from V and 0 bases from J, with 6 bases in between. CDR3 length: 14 residues.

The chain combines TRBV13 with TRBJ1-2, with 7 positions matching TRBD1. The CDR3 is 14 residues long. V shed 1 base and J 5 bases; nucleotides not matched to a gene: 4. CDR1 and CDR2 (germline): PRHDT, FYEKMQ (reference sequence). The CDR3 DNA sequence: TGTGCCAGCAGCTTAGAACAGGGGATGTATGGCTACACCTTC. Its translation is CASSLEQGMYGYTF.

The CDR3, as DNA: TGCGCCAGCAGCCAGGGAATGAGGACTAGGGCCTACGAGCAGTACTTC. Protein product: CASSQGMRTRAYEQYF. The genes are TRBV4-1 and TRBJ2-7, with 7 positions matching TRBD2. The ends lost 3 bases at V and 2 bases at J; junction bases unmatched: 10. Germline CDR1 is MGHRA and CDR2 is YSYEKL. The CDR3 sequence is 16 residues long.

The gene calls are TRBV5-1 and TRBJ2-2, with D uncertain. The CDR3 extends over 16 amino acids. Germline V gives CDR1 SGHRS, CDR2 YFSETQ. V was pared by 1 base and J by 1 base, with 11 bases between. For the CDR3, the DNA is TGCGCCAGCAGCTTGACTCCTGGAGAGAACACCGGGGAGCTGTTTTTT. It codes for CASSLTPGENTGELFF.

The V gene is TRBV11-2, the J gene TRBJ2-5, with 9 bases aligning to TRBD2. J gave up 2 bases and V 5 bases, and 3 bases lay outside the gene matches. Germline-derived CDR1 and CDR2 are SGHAT and FQNNGV. The CDR3 spans 14 residues. CDR3 amino acids: CASSPGLAQETQYF. As DNA, the CDR3 is TGTGCCAGCAGCCCCGGACTAGCGCAAGAGACCCAGTACTTC.

This clone has a handful of counts. The chain combines TRBV5-1 with TRBJ2-1, with 8 bases aligning to TRBD2. The CDR3 runs 15 residues. J lost 6 bases, V lost 0 bases, and 5 bases had no gene match. Germline V lookup: CDR1 SGHRS, CDR2 YFSETQ. CDR3 in amino acids: CASSLVGGLVNEQFF. CDR3 sequence (DNA): TGCGCCAGCAGCTTGGTGGGGGGACTAGTCAATGAGCAGTTCTTC.

The chain combines TRBV5-4 with TRBJ2-7; 7 nucleotides align to TRBD2. Per germline, CDR1 SGHNT and CDR2 YYREEE (reference sequence). This CDR3 region has 15 residues. V lost 2 bases to trimming and J lost 0 bases; unmatched junction nucleotides: 5. The CDR3 DNA sequence: TGTGCCAGCAGCTTTGGTCTAGCGGACTCCTACGAGCAGTACTTC. Amino acid sequence: CASSFGLADSYEQYF. Together with reference TRBV5-4 and TRBJ2-7, the CDR3 gives the full variable domain: ETGVTQSPTHLIKTRGQQVTLRCSSQSGHNTVSWYQQALGQGPQFIFQYYREEENGRGNFPPRFSGLQFPNYSSELNVNALELDDSALYLCASSFGLADSYEQYFGPGTRLTVT.

This chain connects TRBV19 to TRBJ2-1; TRBD1 aligns across 11 bases. This CDR3 comprises 17 residues. Losses at the gene ends were 1 base for V and 4 bases for J; bases not matched to a gene: 6. From germline, CDR1 is LNHDA and CDR2 SQIVND (reference sequence). CDR3 DNA sequence: TGTGCCAGTAGTATAGGGCGGACAGGGGGCGCGTACAATGAGCAGTTCTTC. It is translated as CASSIGRTGGAYNEQFF.

The chain recombines TRBV10-3 with TRBJ2-1, with unresolved D. CDR1 and CDR2 from the germline V gene are ENHRY and SYGVKD. This CDR3 has 15 residues. Trimming stripped 3 bases from V and 7 bases from J, with 16 bases between. The CDR3 DNA sequence: TGTGCCATCAGTGATTTGACTGCACTGAGGAATGAGCAGTTCTTC. Protein sequence: CAISDLTALRNEQFF.

The V and J genes are TRBV18 and TRBJ1-3, with 7 bases aligning to TRBD1. CDR1 is KGHSH, CDR2 LQKENI, per germline. The CDR3 is 15 amino acids. Trimming removed 6 bases from V and 6 bases from J; junction bases left unmatched: 11. The CDR3 bases are TGTGCCAGCTCCGTAATTGAGGGGGCTGAAAACACCATATATTTT. Translating it yields CASSVIEGAENTIYF.

The V call is TRBV29-1, the J call TRBJ1-2; 10 positions match TRBD1. CDR1 is SQVTM, CDR2 ANQGSEA, per germline. This CDR3 comprises 13 residues. With 6 bases clipped from V and 4 bases from J, the junction kept 5 bases outside the gene matches. CDR3 coding DNA: TGCAGCGTCAGACAGGGGGCTTCCTATGGCTACACCTTC. Translating it yields CSVRQGASYGYTF.

This chain connects TRBV9 to TRBJ2-3, with 10 nucleotides matching TRBD2. The CDR3 is 18 residues long. J was trimmed by 4 bases and V by 4 bases; bases with no gene match: 15. The germline V gene has CDR1 SGDLS and CDR2 YYNGEE. Written as DNA, the CDR3 is TGTGCCAGCAGCCCCCGATTGTCGGCTAGCGGGAGCTCAGATACGCAGTATTTT. It codes for CASSPRLSASGSSDTQYF. The full variable domain, with the rest looked up from reference TRBV9 and TRBJ2-3, is DSGVTQTPKHLITATGQRVTLRCSPRSGDLSVYWYQQSLDQGLQFLIQYYNGEERAKGNILERFSAQQFPDLHSELNLSSLELGDSALYFCASSPRLSASGSSDTQYFGPGTRLTVL.

The chain has TRBV27 and TRBJ2-7, with D possibly being TRBD2 (6 bases). Germline lookup yields CDR1 MNHEY and CDR2 SMNVEV (reference sequence). Trimming took off 3 bases at V and 2 bases at J, with 11 bases between the two ends. The CDR3 spans 14 residues. The CDR3 DNA follows: TGTGCCAGCAGTTTTCGGGGGTCTACCTACGAGCAGTACTTC. It is translated as CASSFRGSTYEQYF.

The V call is TRBV9, the J call TRBJ2-3; 11 bases map to TRBD1. CDR1 and CDR2 from the germline V gene are SGDLS and YYNGEE. The CDR3 has 17 amino acids. The ends lost 4 bases at V and 3 bases at J; junction bases unmatched: 10. The CDR3 reads CASSYTPGQGGTDTQYF. The CDR3 DNA reads TGTGCCAGCAGCTACACCCCGGGACAGGGGGGAACAGATACGCAGTATTTT.